The 20 T cell receptor beta chains listed next were all sequenced from one sample in a study of blood T cell repertoires in COVID-19. The repertoire was sequenced with immunoSEQ multiplex PCR; TCRdb's copy has only in-frame clones and lacks some. The sample lists approximately 25,000 clones, about 81% seen once, with 2% to 2.5% in the top ten. The sequenced material came from peripheral blood. The receptors here all came from a woman in her 70s with COVID-19, enrolled during active disease.

This chain joins TRBV11-3 and TRBJ1-1; 9 positions agree with TRBD1. V shed 8 bases, J shed 8 bases, and the junction held 9 bases outside the gene matches. The germline CDR1 and CDR2 sequences are SGHNT and YENEEA. CDR3 size: 13 residues. The CDR3 nucleotides read TGTGCCAGCGTGGGACAGGGAGTATTCGAAGCTTTCTTT. Protein: CASVGQGVFEAFF.

V gene TRBV15 combines with J gene TRBJ2-2; tentative D call: TRBD2 (6 bases). Germline V CDR1 and CDR2: LNHNV, YYDKDF (reference sequence). V was clipped by 0 bases and J by 7 bases, with 9 bases between them. This CDR3 has 14 residues. CDR3 coding DNA: TGTGCCACCAGCAGAGATTACGGGGGCGGGGAGCTGTTTTTT. Translated: CATSRDYGGGELFF.

J is TRBJ2-7 and V is TRBV6-5; D possibly corresponds to TRBD1 (5 bases). Trimming pared 5 bases from V and 1 base from J, leaving 9 bases between. The germline gives CDR1 MNHEY, CDR2 SVGAGI. CDR3 size: 13 residues. The CDR3 region has the DNA TGTGCCAGCAGTACCACAGGTTCCTACGAGCAGTACTTC. Its protein product is CASSTTGSYEQYF.

V gene TRBV19 combines with J gene TRBJ2-1, with D tentatively TRBD2 (6 bases). The CDR3 contains 13 residues. The germline gives CDR1 LNHDA, CDR2 SQIVND (reference sequence). Deletions cut 5 bases from V and 11 bases from J, with 16 bases between. The DNA of the CDR3 is TGTGCCAGTAGTCACCTAACTAGCTTTCAGCAGTTCTTC. The encoded protein is CASSHLTSFQQFF.

The chain carries TRBV3-1 (or the pseudogene TRBV3-2) and TRBJ2-5; 11 bases are a match to TRBD2. The ends lost 6 bases at V and 4 bases at J; junction bases unmatched: 7. The CDR3 is made up of 15 amino acids. Germline V CDR1 and CDR2: LGHDT, YNNKEL (reference sequence). The CDR3 loop reads CASSHSGRAPETQYF. DNA for the CDR3: TGTGCCAGCAGTCATAGCGGGAGGGCCCCAGAGACCCAGTACTTC.

This clone was detected a few times. This sequence joins TRBV7-9 and TRBJ1-4; D remains ambiguous. CDR3 size: 18 residues. Between the trimmed V and J ends, which lost 5 bases and 0 bases, there was a span of 19 bases. Germline V gives CDR1 SEHNR, CDR2 FQNEAQ (reference sequence). CDR3 residues: CASSPTTGSPTTNEKLFF. CDR3 nucleotide sequence: TGTGCCAGCAGCCCAACCACGGGGAGCCCTACAACTAATGAAAAACTGTTTTTT.

The rearrangement joins TRBV2 to TRBJ2-2; D is undetermined. The CDR3 covers 11 residues. V lost 11 bases, J lost 7 bases, and 11 bases lay in between. Germline CDR1 SNHLY, CDR2 FYNNEI. DNA of the CDR3: TGTGCCGGTAATCGGTACGGGGAGCTGTTTTTT. It translates to CAGNRYGELFF.

For the CDR3, the DNA is TGTGCCTCAACCCCAGGGGGGATTAACTATGGCTACACCTTC. Protein sequence: CASTPGGINYGYTF. The chain combines TRBV19 with TRBJ1-2, with 7 bases identical to TRBD1. V shed 11 bases, J shed 1 base, and the junction held 10 bases outside the gene matches. This CDR3 is built from 14 residues. Germline CDR1 and CDR2: LNHDA and SQIVND (reference sequence).

This chain links TRBV7-8 with TRBJ2-2; TRBD1 agrees at 9 bases. There are 16 residues in the CDR3. V was pared by 5 bases and J by 2 bases, with 6 bases of the junction left unmatched. CDR1 SGHVS and CDR2 FQNEAQ come from the germline V gene. CDR3 region: CASSQRGQGNTGELFF. DNA for the CDR3: TGTGCCAGCAGCCAACGGGGACAGGGAAACACCGGGGAGCTGTTTTTT.

The chain couples TRBV25-1 to TRBJ2-7; D is perhaps TRBD1 (5 bases). The germline gives CDR1 MGHDK, CDR2 SYGVNS. CDR3 size: 15 residues. V lost 8 bases and J 3 bases, leaving 20 bases between the germline ends. The CDR3 loop reads CASPWAGILHYEQYF. CDR3 DNA: TGTGCCAGCCCCTGGGCAGGGATCCTACACTACGAGCAGTACTTC.

The rearrangement joins TRBV24-1 to TRBJ2-7; a weak D match, TRBD1 (6 bases). V was shortened by 4 bases and J by 2 bases, with 11 bases between the two germline ends. Germline CDR1 reads KGHDR; CDR2 reads SFDVKD. This CDR3 comprises 14 residues. CDR3 loop: CATSDPGHPYEQYV. CDR3 nucleotide sequence: TGTGCCACCAGTGACCCGGGACACCCCTACGAGCAGTACGTC.

The chain employs TRBV27 and TRBJ2-2; 7 bases fit TRBD1. The CDR3 length is 14 residues. Germline trimming cut 5 bases from V and 1 base from J; bases unmatched to any gene: 1. CDR1 and CDR2 (germline): MNHEY, SMNVEV (reference sequence). In nucleotides, the CDR3 is TGTGCCAGCAGTCGGGACAGGAACACCGGGGAGCTGTTTTTT. It encodes CASSRDRNTGELFF.

The chain couples TRBV7-8 to TRBJ1-1, with a weak D call TRBD1 (5 bases). This CDR3 has 16 residues. V was clipped by 4 bases and J by 1 base, with 16 bases between them. CDR1 is SGHVS, CDR2 FQNEAQ, per germline. CDR3 nucleotides: TGTGCCAGCAGCTCCGGATCAGGGAGGACGAACACTGAAGCTTTCTTT. Amino acid sequence: CASSSGSGRTNTEAFF.

This clone was recorded once. The CDR3 protein is CASSVGTGAGANYGYTF. The CDR3 DNA follows: TGTGCCAGCAGCGTAGGGACAGGGGCCGGAGCTAACTATGGCTACACCTTC. V usage is TRBV9 and J usage is TRBJ1-2, with 9 bases matching TRBD1. Germline CDR1 and CDR2: SGDLS and YYNGEE. V gave up 0 bases and J gave up 0 bases; unmatched junction bases: 6. The CDR3 consists of 17 residues.

The V gene is TRBV3-1 (or the pseudogene TRBV3-2), the J gene TRBJ2-2, with 11 bases fitting TRBD2. V trimming: 6 bases; J trimming: 3 bases; junction bases outside the gene matches: 9. The germline CDR1 and CDR2 sequences are LGHDT and YNNKEL (reference sequence). This CDR3 comprises 17 residues. Here the CDR3 reads CASSTYSGRAHTGELFF. In DNA, the CDR3 is TGTGCCAGCAGTACGTATAGCGGGAGGGCCCACACCGGGGAGCTGTTTTTT.

This clone was seen more than once but under ten times. The chain combines TRBV4-1 with TRBJ1-1; a weak D match, TRBD1 (5 bases). Trimming removed 1 base at V and 4 bases at J, with 10 bases between. Germline CDR1 MGHRA, CDR2 YSYEKL. The CDR3 runs to 14 residues. The CDR3 DNA reads TGCGCCAGCAGCCAAGTACAGGCTACCACTGAAGCTTTCTTT. It specifies CASSQVQATTEAFF.

J is TRBJ1-1 and V is TRBV6-6, with a weak D call TRBD1 (5 bases). V shed 7 bases and J shed 6 bases, with 18 bases lying between them. The CDR3 runs 14 residues. The germline V gene encodes CDR1 MNHNY and CDR2 SVGAGI (reference sequence). The CDR3 spells CASKRRDSPPEAFF. CDR3 nucleotides: TGTGCCAGCAAAAGACGCGACAGTCCCCCTGAAGCTTTCTTT.

V and J are TRBV25-1 and TRBJ2-1; weak D call: TRBD1 (5 bases). V lost 4 bases, J lost 9 bases, and 13 bases lay in between. Germline V gene sequence: CDR1 MGHDK, CDR2 SYGVNS. This CDR3 contains 13 residues. The CDR3 here is CASSGIRVSEQFF. DNA for the CDR3: TGTGCCAGCAGTGGAATCAGGGTATCTGAGCAGTTCTTC.

The rearrangement uses TRBV28 and TRBJ2-6; possible D gene TRBD1, 5 bases. V shed 6 bases and J shed 0 bases, with 15 bases lying between them. CDR1 is MDHEN, CDR2 SYDVKM, per germline. CDR3 length: 17 amino acids. CDR3 sequence reads: CASSPAGWSSGANVLTF. DNA of the CDR3: TGTGCCAGCAGCCCCGCAGGGTGGAGCTCTGGGGCCAACGTCCTGACTTTC.

This clone was counted only a few times. The chain links TRBV21-1 to TRBJ1-2. TRBV21-1 is a known pseudogene. The CDR3 is 16 amino acids. The CDR3 bases are TGTGCCAGCAGCAAAGCGCAGCCGGGGACTGGGCGAGGCTACACCTTC. Its protein product is CASSKAQPGTGRGYTF.